This T cell receptor beta chain derives from a study of cytomegalovirus exposure and HLA in healthy donors. Study-level results: Both high specificity and high sensitivity reportedly marked the classifier's diagnosis of cytomegalovirus status. Overall, roughly 150 TCR beta chains were annotated as cytomegalovirus-associated.

PCR was performed using 60 Vbeta and 13 Jbeta primers. Sequenced by immunoSEQ multiplex PCR; TCRdb stores in-frame clones only, minus some. Of 200,000 to 250,000 clones in the sample, approximately 68% were seen once. The germline CDR1 and CDR2 sequences are MGHRA and YSYEKL. This CDR3 region has 15 residues. Trimming removed 0 bases from V and 2 bases from J, with 11 bases in between. Comments on this clone: The antigen is undetermined.

This clonotype originated in a woman in her twenties or thirties in good health and CMV-seronegative. Sequenced input: PBMCs. The rearrangement joins TRBV4-1 to TRBJ2-7; D is possibly TRBD2 (6 bases). CDR3 nucleotide sequence: TGCGCCAGCAGCCAAGATTTCCCGGGGGCCTACGAGCAGTACTTC. Translating it yields CASSQDFPGAYEQYF.